This entry is about one T cell receptor beta chain. The source of the sample is a study of blood T cell repertoires in COVID-19. Seattle cases were enrolled at active infection and followed longitudinally. As processed by the authors: Amplification of reference gene primers was used by the study to estimate nucleated cell counts. Sequencing was performed with immunoSEQ multiplex PCR; in TCRdb, only in-frame clones are kept and a portion is missing. For V, J and clone size, that table is used; D and trimming come from the DNA. The repertoire includes 160,000 or so clones, over 90% of them detected once, and 1.5% to 2.5% sits in the top ten. The CDR3 is 12 amino acids. V lost 3 bases and J 5 bases, leaving 8 bases between the germline ends. Germline CDR1 reads SGHRS; CDR2 reads YFSETQ.

Source material: peripheral blood. The source of this sequence is a woman aged 55-70 years with COVID-19, enrolled during active disease. The rearrangement links TRBV5-1 to TRBJ1-1; perhaps TRBD1 as D (6 bases). The CDR3 region has the DNA TGCGCCAGCAGCTCAGGGGTTACTGAAGCTTTCTTT. It is translated as CASSSGVTEAFF.